The 18 T cell receptor beta chains reported below all come from one sample, sequenced in a study of early T cells in non-severe SARS-CoV-2 infection. MiXCR, applied by TCRdb to the 5' RACE reads, yields one record per CDR3 protein. The profile covers 40,000 to 50,000 distinct CDR3 sequences, with under 15% appearing a single time and roughly 10% taken by the ten largest. Sample: whole blood. The receptor set was obtained from an adult who was a healthcare worker with PCR-confirmed SARS-CoV-2 infection or an uninfected control (not recorded which).

This clonotype was counted between two and nine times. The genes are TRBV24-1 and TRBJ2-6; D is uncertain. V lost 4 bases and J lost 0, with 18 bases in between. CDR3 length: 19 residues. Germline CDR1 KGHDR, CDR2 SFDVKD. The CDR3 protein is CATSDPLRGGRSGANVLTF. The CDR3 DNA sequence: TGTGCCACCAGTGACCCCCTTCGAGGCGGACGCTCTGGGGCCAACGTCCTGACTTTC.

This clonotype occurred many times. V usage is TRBV9 and J usage is TRBJ2-7; 7 nucleotides agree with TRBD1. The CDR3 contains 14 residues. Germline CDR1 and CDR2: SGDLS and YYNGEE. V was pared by 3 bases and J by 7 bases, with 10 bases of the junction left unmatched. This CDR3 is CASSAETGAREQYF. CDR3 sequence (DNA): TGTGCCAGCAGCGCGGAAACAGGGGCTAGGGAGCAGTACTTC. The variable domain in full, completed from reference TRBV9 and TRBJ2-7, reads DSGVTQTPKHLITATGQRVTLRCSPRSGDLSVYWYQQSLDQGLQFLIQYYNGEERAKGNILERFSAQQFPDLHSELNLSSLELGDSALYFCASSAETGAREQYFGPGTRLTVT.

The rearrangement links TRBV15 to TRBJ2-1; D uncertain. The CDR3 totals 11 residues. Germline lookup yields CDR1 LNHNV and CDR2 YYDKDF (reference sequence). Trimming removed 5 bases from V and 13 bases from J, with 12 bases in between. DNA for the CDR3: TGTGCCACCAGCGTGGCGTCTAGTCAGTTCTTC. Translation: CATSVASSQFF.

The V gene is TRBV20-1, the J gene TRBJ2-5; 11 nucleotides line up with TRBD2. The ends lost 5 bases at V and 1 base at J; junction bases unmatched: 12. CDR3 length: 17 residues. Per germline, CDR1 DFQATT and CDR2 SNEGSKA (reference sequence). The CDR3, as DNA: TGCAGTGCTCCGCCCTCCTCTAGCGGGAGGTTCCAAGAGACCCAGTACTTC. This encodes CSAPPSSSGRFQETQYF.

The chain combines TRBV29-1 with TRBJ2-5; possible D gene TRBD1, 5 bases. The germline V gene has CDR1 SQVTM and CDR2 ANQGSEA. The CDR3 sequence is 14 residues long. The ends were cut back, 7 bases at V and 3 bases at J, with 18 bases in the middle. The CDR3 loop is CSAFAWQDKETQYF. The CDR3 DNA follows: TGCAGCGCTTTTGCCTGGCAGGACAAAGAGACCCAGTACTTC. The complete variable domain, with remaining parts taken from reference TRBV29-1 and TRBJ2-5, reads SAVISQKPSRDICQRGTSLTIQCQVDSQVTMMFWYRQQPGQSLTLIATANQGSEATYESGFVIDKFPISRPNLTFSTLTVSNMSPEDSSIYLCSAFAWQDKETQYFGPGTRLLVL.

The table lists this clonotype with a few counts. J is TRBJ2-1 and V is TRBV7-9; TRBD1 aligns across 9 bases. J lost 3 bases, V lost 5 bases, and 5 bases had no gene match. The CDR3 sequence is 15 residues long. Germline CDR1 SEHNR, CDR2 FQNEAQ (reference sequence). This chain's CDR3 is CASSHRDRDYNEQFF. The DNA for the CDR3 is TGTGCCAGCAGCCACCGGGACAGGGACTACAATGAGCAGTTCTTC.

The sample holds many counts of this clonotype. The chain joins TRBV2 to TRBJ2-2, with a possible D match to TRBD2 (5 bases). Trimming took off 4 bases at V and 1 base at J, with 13 bases between the two ends. CDR3 length: 16 amino acids. Germline lookup yields CDR1 SNHLY and CDR2 FYNNEI. This CDR3 reads CASSGPRAVNTGELFF. CDR3 nucleotides: TGTGCCAGCAGTGGTCCGAGGGCGGTGAACACCGGGGAGCTGTTTTTT.

This clonotype came up many times. The chain couples TRBV30 to TRBJ1-1; D ambiguous. V lost 3 bases and J lost 6, with 5 bases in between. From germline, CDR1 is GTSNPN and CDR2 SVGIG (reference sequence). The CDR3 consists of 10 residues. CDR3 amino acids: CAWRGSEAFF. In nucleotides, the CDR3 is TGTGCCTGGAGGGGGTCTGAAGCTTTCTTT. Combining the CDR3 with reference TRBV30 and TRBJ1-1 gives the whole variable domain SQTIHQWPATLVQPVGSPLSLECTVEGTSNPNLYWYRQAAGRGLQLLFYSVGIGQISSEVPQNLSASRPQDRQFILSSKKLLLSDSGFYLCAWRGSEAFFGQGTRLTVV.

This clonotype has more than one count but fewer than ten. The V call is TRBV28, the J call TRBJ1-5; D unresolved. The V gene lost 8 bases and the J gene lost 0 bases, with 8 bases spanning the gap. The CDR3 spans 13 residues. Germline values: CDR1 MDHEN, CDR2 SYDVKM. The CDR3 spells CASEYSSNQPQHF. The CDR3 DNA reads TGTGCCAGCGAATACAGTAGCAATCAGCCCCAGCATTTT.

The table lists this clonotype with a few counts. This chain uses TRBV4-2 with TRBJ1-2; D gene unclear. With 4 bases removed from V and 7 bases from J, the gap between germline ends came to 19 bases. Germline V gene sequence: CDR1 LGHNA, CDR2 YNFKEQ. The CDR3 has 15 residues. CDR3 protein: CASSPIGPITGGYTF. The CDR3 DNA follows: TGTGCCAGCAGCCCAATTGGACCCATTACTGGTGGCTACACCTTC.

In its sample, this clonotype was seen many times. The rearrangement uses TRBV6-5 and TRBJ2-5; D is unclear. Trimming stripped 1 base from V and 1 base from J, with 10 bases between. The CDR3 loop spans 15 amino acids. CDR1 is MNHEY, CDR2 SVGAGI, per germline. The CDR3 DNA sequence: TGTGCCAGCAGTTACTGGGCAGAAACCCAAGAGACCCAGTACTTC. It codes for CASSYWAETQETQYF.

This clonotype was observed many times. The rearrangement joins TRBV20-1 to TRBJ2-1, with D possibly being TRBD2 (6 bases). This CDR3 is 14 amino acids long. Germline V gene data show CDR1 as DFQATT and CDR2 as SNEGSKA (reference sequence). Trimming stripped 3 bases from V and 5 bases from J, with 14 bases between. The CDR3 sequence is CSASSPRGDNEQFF. CDR3 in DNA: TGCAGTGCTAGTAGCCCCCGCGGGGACAATGAGCAGTTCTTC.

Many counts were recorded for this clonotype. The chain joins TRBV20-1 to TRBJ1-1; possible D gene TRBD1, 5 bases. The length of the CDR3 is 15 residues. Germline loops: CDR1 DFQATT, CDR2 SNEGSKA (reference sequence). V lost 3 bases, J lost 5 bases, and 19 bases lay in between. CDR3 DNA: TGCAGTGCTAGGGGGACTCAGGACGGTGGGACTGAAGCTTTCTTT. It encodes CSARGTQDGGTEAFF.

Only a few counts were recorded for this clonotype. J is TRBJ2-7 and V is TRBV12-3 or TRBV12-4; 16 nucleotides agree with TRBD2. V dropped 5 bases and J dropped 6; count of bases not matched to a gene: 10. The CDR3 contains 17 residues. As DNA, the CDR3 is TGTGCCAGCAGTCTCTCAGGGACTAGCGGGGGGGCCATCGAGCAGTACTTC. This translates into CASSLSGTSGGAIEQYF.

At least ten counts were recorded for this clonotype. The chain has TRBV4-1 and TRBJ1-6; TRBD1 is a possible D gene (5 bases). Germline V gene sequence: CDR1 MGHRA, CDR2 YSYEKL. The CDR3 sequence is 18 residues long. The V end lost 4 bases, the J end lost 6 bases, and 22 bases lay between the germline ends. The CDR3 region is CASSLAGGHRGVNSPLHF. CDR3 coding DNA: TGCGCCAGCAGCCTGGCTGGAGGACACCGTGGGGTTAATTCACCCCTCCACTTT.

This clonotype showed up many times. This sequence joins TRBV5-6 and TRBJ2-3; D is uncertain. The CDR3 is made up of 12 amino acids. The ends were cut back, 4 bases at V and 6 bases at J, with 9 bases in the middle. CDR1 and CDR2 (germline): SGHDT, YYEEEE. The CDR3 coding sequence is TGTGCCAGCAGCCCCCTCCGCGATACGCAGTATTTT. Its protein product is CASSPLRDTQYF. Full variable domain (missing parts from reference TRBV5-6 and TRBJ2-3): DAGVTQSPTHLIKTRGQQVTLRCSPKSGHDTVSWYQQALGQGPQFIFQYYEEEERQRGNFPDRFSGHQFPNYSSELNVNALLLGDSALYLCASSPLRDTQYFGPGTRLTVL.

V usage is TRBV12-3 or TRBV12-4 and J usage is TRBJ2-3, with TRBD1 matching 9 bases. The CDR3 totals 15 residues. The V segment lost 3 bases and the J segment 4 bases; nucleotides outside the gene matches: 5. The CDR3 DNA follows: TGTGCCAGCAGTTTCCCGACAGGGGGTTCAGATACGCAGTATTTT. Protein sequence: CASSFPTGGSDTQYF.

In this sample, this clonotype turned up a few times. The chain has TRBV20-1 and TRBJ2-3; 10 bases agree with TRBD2. The CDR3 has 16 residues. Germline CDR1 is DFQATT and CDR2 is SNEGSKA (reference sequence). V shed 0 bases, J shed 2 bases, and the junction held 5 bases outside the gene matches. The DNA of the CDR3 is TGCAGTGCTAGAGATTCTAGCGGGGGTTACACAGATACGCAGTATTTT. This gives the protein CSARDSSGGYTDTQYF.